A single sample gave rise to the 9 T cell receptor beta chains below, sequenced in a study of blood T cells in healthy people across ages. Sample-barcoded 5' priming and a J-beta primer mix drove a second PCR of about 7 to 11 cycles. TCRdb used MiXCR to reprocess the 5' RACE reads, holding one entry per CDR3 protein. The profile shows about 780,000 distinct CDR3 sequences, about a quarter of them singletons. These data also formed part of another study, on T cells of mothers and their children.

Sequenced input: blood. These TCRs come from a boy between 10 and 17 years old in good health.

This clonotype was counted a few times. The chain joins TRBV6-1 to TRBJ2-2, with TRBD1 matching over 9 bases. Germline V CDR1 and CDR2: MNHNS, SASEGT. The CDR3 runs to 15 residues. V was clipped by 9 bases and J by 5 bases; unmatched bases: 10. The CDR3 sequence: CARQNTGTGTGELFF. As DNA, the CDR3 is TGTGCCAGGCAAAACACCGGGACAGGGACCGGGGAGCTGTTTTTT.

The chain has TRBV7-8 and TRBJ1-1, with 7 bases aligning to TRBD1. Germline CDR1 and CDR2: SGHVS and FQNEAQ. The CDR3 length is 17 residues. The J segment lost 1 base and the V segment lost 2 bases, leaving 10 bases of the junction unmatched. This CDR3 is CASSLRAGGWKNTEAFF. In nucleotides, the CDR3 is TGTGCCAGCAGCTTACGGGCAGGGGGGTGGAAGAACACTGAAGCTTTCTTT. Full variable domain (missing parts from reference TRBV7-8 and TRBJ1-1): GAGVSQSPRYKVAKRGQDVALRCDPISGHVSLFWYQQALGQGPEFLTYFQNEAQLDKSGLPSDRFFAERPEGSVSTLKIQRTQQEDSAVYLCASSLRAGGWKNTEAFFGQGTRLTVV.

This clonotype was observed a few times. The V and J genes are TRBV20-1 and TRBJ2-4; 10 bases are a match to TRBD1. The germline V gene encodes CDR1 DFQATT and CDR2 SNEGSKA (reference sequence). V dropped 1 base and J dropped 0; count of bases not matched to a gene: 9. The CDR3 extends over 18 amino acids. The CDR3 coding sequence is TGCAGTGCTAGAGTCCAGACAGGGGGCCAGGGAGCCAAAAACATTCAGTACTTC. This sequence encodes CSARVQTGGQGAKNIQYF.

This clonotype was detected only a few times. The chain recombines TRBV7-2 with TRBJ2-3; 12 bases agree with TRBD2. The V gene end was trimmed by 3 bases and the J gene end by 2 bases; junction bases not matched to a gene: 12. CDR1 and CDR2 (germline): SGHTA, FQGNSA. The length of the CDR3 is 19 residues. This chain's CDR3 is CASSFRLAGGTGFTDTQYF. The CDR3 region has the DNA TGTGCCAGCAGCTTTCGTCTAGCGGGGGGGACGGGGTTCACAGATACGCAGTATTTT.

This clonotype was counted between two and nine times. This chain's CDR3 is CASSDLPGSSGNTIYF. The CDR3 DNA reads as TGCGCCAGCAGCGATCTCCCCGGCAGCTCTGGAAACACCATATATTTT. The chain is built from TRBV5-1 and TRBJ1-3; no clear D gene. The V gene lost 4 bases and the J gene lost 0 bases, with 14 bases spanning the gap. Germline CDR1 is SGHRS and CDR2 is YFSETQ. The CDR3 is made up of 16 amino acids.

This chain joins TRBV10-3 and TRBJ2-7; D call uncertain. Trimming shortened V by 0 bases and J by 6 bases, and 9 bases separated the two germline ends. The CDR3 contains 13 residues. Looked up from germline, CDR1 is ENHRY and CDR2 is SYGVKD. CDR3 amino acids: CAISESSGSEQYF. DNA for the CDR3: TGTGCCATCAGTGAGTCCTCAGGATCCGAGCAGTACTTC.

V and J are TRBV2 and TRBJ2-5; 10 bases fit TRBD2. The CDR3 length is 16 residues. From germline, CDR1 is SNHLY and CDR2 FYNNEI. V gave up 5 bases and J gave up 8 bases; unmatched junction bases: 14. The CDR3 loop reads CASSRSSGGSSGTQYF. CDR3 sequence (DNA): TGTGCCAGCAGTCGATCTAGCGGGGGTTCCTCGGGAACCCAGTACTTC.

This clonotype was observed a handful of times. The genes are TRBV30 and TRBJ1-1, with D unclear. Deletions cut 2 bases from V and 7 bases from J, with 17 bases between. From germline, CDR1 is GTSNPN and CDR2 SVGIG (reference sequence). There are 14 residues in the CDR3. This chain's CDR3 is CAWSLGRTGGEAFF. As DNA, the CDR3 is TGTGCCTGGAGTCTAGGGCGGACGGGCGGTGAAGCTTTCTTT.

The CDR3 protein is CASSWNRGLQETQYF. Here the CDR3 DNA reads TGCGCCAGCAGCTGGAACAGGGGTCTCCAAGAGACCCAGTACTTC. The rearrangement joins TRBV5-1 to TRBJ2-5; TRBD1 matches 7 bases. CDR1 and CDR2 (germline): SGHRS, YFSETQ. CDR3 size: 15 residues. V gave up 3 bases and J gave up 1 base; unmatched junction bases: 6.